The 29 T cell receptor beta chains reported below all come from one sample, sequenced in a study of regulatory T cells in long-lasting Graves disease. The time point: newly diagnosed GD, antithyroid drugs for less than 3 months. The TCR library was made from RNA extracted from PBMCs. Arm-PCR with iRepertoire HTBI primers amplified the CDR3 regions for these TCR beta libraries. TCRdb reanalysed the multiplex PCR reads using MiXCR and keeps one entry per CDR3 protein. This sample has 250,000 to 300,000 distinct CDR3 sequences; about 17% occur once, and the top ten carry 12% to 15%. A further study also used this sample, focusing on T cells in Graves' hyperthyroidism and ophthalmopathy.

Sequences were derived from peripheral blood mononuclear cells (PBMCs), sampled at new diagnosis, from a patient treated with antithyroid drugs. These receptors came from a woman younger than 45 with Graves disease.

This clonotype has a count of ten or more. This chain connects TRBV6-5 to TRBJ2-1; D might be TRBD1 or TRBD2, each matching 6 bases. Trimming pared 2 bases from V and 8 bases from J, leaving 16 bases between. Germline-derived CDR1 and CDR2 are MNHEY and SVGAGI. CDR3 size: 15 residues. The CDR3 bases are TGTGCCAGCAGTTACAGGGGGGCTACTCTCGATGAGCAGTTCTTC. It translates to CASSYRGATLDEQFF.

The chain couples TRBV15 to TRBJ1-1, with 7 positions matching TRBD1. CDR1 is LNHNV, CDR2 YYDKDF, per germline (reference sequence). The trim removed 3 bases at V and 3 bases at J, leaving 10 bases unmatched. The CDR3 covers 16 residues. The CDR3 loop reads CATSSRQGPTDTEAFF. The DNA for the CDR3 is TGTGCCACCAGCAGCAGACAGGGCCCCACGGACACTGAAGCTTTCTTT.

This clonotype has a count of ten or more. V is TRBV3-1 and J is TRBJ2-5; D gene uncertain. CDR1 is LGHDT and CDR2 is YNNKEL in the germline V gene (reference sequence). V lost 4 bases to trimming and J lost 7 bases, with 10 bases between them. The CDR3 sequence is 12 residues long. CDR3 sequence reads: CASSLSHGTQYF. As DNA, the CDR3 is TGTGCCAGCAGCCTATCGCATGGGACCCAGTACTTC.

Many counts were recorded for this clonotype. The chain employs TRBV3-1 and TRBJ2-1; TRBD2 agrees at 9 bases. The J segment lost 11 bases and the V segment lost 3 bases, leaving 2 bases of the junction unmatched. This CDR3 spans 12 amino acids. Germline V gene data show CDR1 as LGHDT and CDR2 as YNNKEL (reference sequence). CDR3 amino acids: CASSHLAGQQFF. The CDR3 DNA is TGTGCCAGCAGCCACCTAGCGGGACAGCAGTTCTTC.

This clonotype was counted ten times or more. The chain carries TRBV6-1 and TRBJ1-4; no definite D call. This CDR3 has 14 residues. Deletions cut 4 bases from V and 7 bases from J, with 13 bases between. Germline V gene sequence: CDR1 MNHNS, CDR2 SASEGT. The CDR3 here is CASSVVRESEKLFF. The CDR3 coding sequence is TGTGCCAGCAGTGTTGTCCGAGAAAGTGAAAAACTGTTTTTT.

This clonotype was picked up a small number of times. This chain uses TRBV4-1 with TRBJ2-7, with D perhaps TRBD1 (5 bases). CDR1 and CDR2 from the germline V gene are MGHRA and YSYEKL. Trimming pared 1 base from V and 2 bases from J, leaving 15 bases between. The CDR3 has 16 amino acids. CDR3 loop: CASSQAPRVRAYEQYF. CDR3 sequence (DNA): TGCGCCAGCAGCCAAGCCCCCAGGGTCCGAGCCTACGAGCAGTACTTC.

The chain carries TRBV19 and TRBJ1-1, with D perhaps matching TRBD1 (6 bases). The CDR3 loop spans 15 amino acids. CDR1 and CDR2 (germline): LNHDA, SQIVND (reference sequence). The germline V and J ends were trimmed by 1 base and 2 bases, with 11 bases remaining between them. CDR3: CASSIGRGTNTEAFF. CDR3 sequence (DNA): TGTGCCAGTAGTATAGGCCGTGGGACAAACACTGAAGCTTTCTTT.

Ten or more counts support this clonotype. V and J are TRBV2 and TRBJ1-2; no firm D call. The CDR3 consists of 10 residues. V was pared by 4 bases and J by 13 bases, with 10 bases between. Germline values: CDR1 SNHLY, CDR2 FYNNEI. The DNA for the CDR3 is TGTGCCAGCAGTGGGACTGACTCCACCTTC. Translated, it gives CASSGTDSTF. The full variable domain, with the rest looked up from reference TRBV2 and TRBJ1-2, is EPEVTQTPSHQVTQMGQEVILRCVPISNHLYFYWYRQILGQKVEFLVSFYNNEISEKSEIFDDQFSVERPDGSNFTLKIRSTKLEDSAMYFCASSGTDSTFGSGTRLTVV.

The chain employs TRBV19 and TRBJ2-7, with a weak D call TRBD2 (6 bases). Germline loops: CDR1 LNHDA, CDR2 SQIVND (reference sequence). Trimming took 5 bases from V and 0 from J, leaving 11 bases between them. This CDR3 is built from 14 residues. CDR3 DNA sequence: TGTGCCAGTAGTCTGGGACTGAGCTCCTACGAGCAGTACTTC. The encoded protein is CASSLGLSSYEQYF.

This clonotype has just a few counts. This sequence joins TRBV3-1 and TRBJ1-6; tentatively, D is TRBD1 (5 bases). Germline loops: CDR1 LGHDT, CDR2 YNNKEL (reference sequence). The V end lost 4 bases, the J end lost 7 bases, and 14 bases lay between the germline ends. This CDR3 has 15 residues. The CDR3 is CASSPTQGGNSPLHF. CDR3 sequence (DNA): TGTGCCAGCAGCCCCACGCAGGGTGGCAATTCACCCCTCCACTTT.

In the case of this clonotype: A much larger clone is a single base away; this may be a read error. V is TRBV4-2 and J is TRBJ1-1; a weak D match, TRBD1 (5 bases). V gave up 2 bases and J gave up 3 bases, with 13 bases separating them. The length of the CDR3 is 15 residues. Germline-derived CDR1 and CDR2 are LGHNA and YNFKEQ. The CDR3 nucleotides are TGTGCCAGCAGCCAACCTCAGGGCAGGGACACTGAAGCTTTCTTT. This gives the protein CASSQPQGRDTEAFF.

The table lists this clonotype with many counts. The rearrangement uses TRBV5-1 and TRBJ1-4, with TRBD1 as a possible D gene (5 bases). There are 15 residues in the CDR3. Germline CDR1 is SGHRS and CDR2 is YFSETQ. V lost 0 bases to trimming and J lost 3 bases, with 9 bases between them. CDR3 coding DNA: TGCGCCAGCAGCTTGGCGCCGACAGCTAATGAAAAACTGTTTTTT. Its translation is CASSLAPTANEKLFF.

There are many counts of this clonotype. The rearrangement uses TRBV3-1 and TRBJ1-4; no definite D call. Trimming cost V 3 bases and J 5 bases, with 7 bases left between them. CDR3 length: 13 amino acids. Per germline, CDR1 LGHDT and CDR2 YNNKEL (reference sequence). The CDR3 DNA reads TGTGCCAGCAGCCAGGGATACAATGAAAAACTGTTTTTT. It codes for CASSQGYNEKLFF.

The chain employs TRBV6-1 and TRBJ1-6; 9 nucleotides agree with TRBD1. The germline V gene encodes CDR1 MNHNS and CDR2 SASEGT. This CDR3 is 15 amino acids long. J lost 11 bases, V lost 5 bases, and 10 bases had no gene match. The CDR3 DNA reads TGTGCCAGCAGTCTGGCGGGACAGGGAGCAGCACCCCTCCACTTT. The encoded protein is CASSLAGQGAAPLHF.

This clonotype was seen ten or more times. This chain connects TRBV20-1 to TRBJ2-7, with D possibly matching TRBD2 (7 bases). The germline V gene encodes CDR1 DFQATT and CDR2 SNEGSKA (reference sequence). Trimming stripped 4 bases from V and 4 bases from J, with 17 bases between. The CDR3 is 14 amino acids. Written as DNA, the CDR3 is TGCAGTGCTAACGAGGGGGGGGCGGGGTACGAGCAGTACTTC. Residues: CSANEGGAGYEQYF.

The sample holds a few counts of this clonotype. The V gene is TRBV10-3, the J gene TRBJ1-1; TRBD1 is a possible D gene (5 bases). Trimming shortened V by 5 bases and J by 3 bases, and 10 bases separated the two germline ends. The CDR3 consists of 13 residues. Germline CDR1 ENHRY, CDR2 SYGVKD. The CDR3 nucleotides read TGTGCCATCAGTTTCAGGGTCGACACTGAAGCTTTCTTT. Amino acids: CAISFRVDTEAFF.

This clonotype came up many times. V usage is TRBV7-9 and J usage is TRBJ2-5; 13 bases fit TRBD2. The trim removed 0 bases at V and 4 bases at J, leaving 5 bases unmatched. Germline values: CDR1 SEHNR, CDR2 FQNEAQ (reference sequence). The CDR3 is 17 residues long. The CDR3 DNA is TGTGCCAGCAGCTTAGCCCCTAGGACTAGCGGGGGAGAGACCCAGTACTTC. It translates to CASSLAPRTSGGETQYF.

This clonotype was counted at least ten times. This rearrangement joins TRBV5-1 to TRBJ2-1; D may be TRBD1 (6 bases). Trimming pared 7 bases from V and 0 bases from J, leaving 17 bases between. The CDR3 is made up of 16 amino acids. Germline assignment: CDR1 SGHRS and CDR2 YFSETQ. CDR3 in DNA: TGCGCCAGCTGGGGGCGGGTCGAGGCCTCCTACAATGAGCAGTTCTTC. Translating gives CASWGRVEASYNEQFF.

This clonotype was seen more than once but under ten times. The chain employs TRBV11-2 and TRBJ2-1; TRBD1 matches 8 bases. After removal of 5 bases from V and 6 bases from J, the junction contained 9 bases not matched to a gene. CDR1 is SGHAT, CDR2 FQNNGV, per germline. The CDR3 sequence is 15 residues long. The CDR3 nucleotides are TGTGCCAGCAGCGGGGACGGACAGGGAACCAATGAGCAGTTCTTC. Protein product: CASSGDGQGTNEQFF.

This clonotype has a count of ten or more. The gene calls are TRBV20-1 and TRBJ2-5, with D perhaps TRBD2 (5 bases). There are 11 residues in the CDR3. Germline-derived CDR1 and CDR2 are DFQATT and SNEGSKA (reference sequence). Deletions cut 5 bases from V and 4 bases from J, with 8 bases between. CDR3 residues: CSAVLAETQYF. The CDR3 coding sequence is TGCAGTGCTGTCCTAGCAGAGACCCAGTACTTC.

The rearrangement links TRBV2 to TRBJ1-2; no clear D. CDR3 length: 13 residues. Germline values: CDR1 SNHLY, CDR2 FYNNEI. Between the trimmed V and J ends, which lost 5 bases and 4 bases, there was a span of 11 bases. Written as DNA, the CDR3 is TGTGCCAGCAGTTCGTCCGGGTCCTATGGCTACACCTTC. As protein: CASSSSGSYGYTF.

This clonotype was counted at least ten times. V usage is TRBV24-1 and J usage is TRBJ1-1; 8 bases are shared with TRBD1. The germline V gene has CDR1 KGHDR and CDR2 SFDVKD. The J segment lost 10 bases and the V segment lost 3 bases, leaving 9 bases of the junction unmatched. CDR3 length: 14 amino acids. The CDR3 reads CATSDDSRGRGAFF. Here the CDR3 DNA reads TGTGCCACCAGTGATGACTCCAGGGGGCGGGGAGCTTTCTTT.

The chain uses TRBV7-3 and TRBJ2-3; 8 bases align to TRBD1. With V trimmed by 5 bases and J by 5 bases, 9 bases remained unmatched. The CDR3 spans 15 residues. Germline-derived CDR1 and CDR2 are SGHTA and FQGTGA. For the CDR3, the DNA is TGTGCCAGCAGCACACCCGGGACAGGCCTAGATACGCAGTATTTT. This translates into CASSTPGTGLDTQYF.

At least ten counts were recorded for this clonotype. V and J are TRBV2 and TRBJ2-7; TRBD1 matches 7 bases. Germline V gene data show CDR1 as SNHLY and CDR2 as FYNNEI. Trimming removed 7 bases from V and 7 bases from J; junction bases left unmatched: 13. The CDR3 has 14 residues. The CDR3 sequence: CASKITGVGLEQYF. The CDR3 DNA follows: TGTGCCAGCAAAATAACAGGGGTTGGTTTGGAGCAGTACTTC. Full variable domain (rest looked up from reference TRBV2 and TRBJ2-7): EPEVTQTPSHQVTQMGQEVILRCVPISNHLYFYWYRQILGQKVEFLVSFYNNEISEKSEIFDDQFSVERPDGSNFTLKIRSTKLEDSAMYFCASKITGVGLEQYFGPGTRLTVT.

This clonotype came up many times. The V and J genes are TRBV7-9 and TRBJ2-7; tentatively, D is TRBD1 or TRBD2 (5 bases each). V shed 5 bases and J shed 2 bases, with 10 bases lying between them. The CDR3 spans 13 residues. Germline V CDR1 and CDR2: SEHNR, FQNEAQ (reference sequence). The CDR3 spells CASSDRDAYEQYF. The CDR3 DNA sequence: TGTGCCAGCAGCGACCGGGACGCCTACGAGCAGTACTTC. The variable domain in full, with the rest retrieved from reference TRBV7-9 and TRBJ2-7, is DTGVSQNPRHKITKRGQNVTFRCDPISEHNRLYWYRQTLGQGPEFLTYFQNEAQLEKSRLLSDRFSAERPKGSFSTLEIQRTEQGDSAMYLCASSDRDAYEQYFGPGTRLTVT.

This clonotype was counted many times. CDR3 bases: TGCGCCAGCAGCTTGTATCGGACAGGGAGAATAGCGGGGGGATGGAATGAGCAGTTCTTC. It translates to CASSLYRTGRIAGGWNEQFF. V is TRBV5-1 and J is TRBJ2-1; 10 nucleotides align to TRBD2. After removal of 1 base from V and 7 bases from J, the junction contained 20 bases not matched to a gene. The CDR3 has 20 residues. Germline assignment: CDR1 SGHRS and CDR2 YFSETQ.

J is TRBJ1-4 and V is TRBV19; 8 bases fit TRBD1. Germline-derived CDR1 and CDR2 are LNHDA and SQIVND (reference sequence). Trimming removed 9 bases from V and 3 bases from J; junction bases left unmatched: 6. The CDR3 has 14 amino acids. The CDR3 bases are TGTGCCAGCAAACCGGGACAGGCTAATGAAAAACTGTTTTTT. As protein: CASKPGQANEKLFF.

On this clonotype itself: This could be a read error, since a much larger clone is one nucleotide away. The V and J genes are TRBV5-5 and TRBJ1-1; TRBD1 might be the D (5 bases). The V end was cut by 8 bases, the J end by 3 bases, with 11 bases between. The CDR3 is 12 amino acids. CDR1 and CDR2 (germline): SGHKS, YYEKEE (reference sequence). CDR3 nucleotide sequence: TGTGCCAGTAGTATGGGGGACACTGAAGCTTTCTTT. As protein: CASSMGDTEAFF.

The table lists this clonotype with many counts. The chain combines TRBV4-1 with TRBJ2-2, with 9 bases fitting TRBD1. This CDR3 spans 15 amino acids. Germline loops: CDR1 MGHRA, CDR2 YSYEKL. Losses at the gene ends were 3 bases for V and 6 bases for J; bases not matched to a gene: 5. CDR3: CASSQGQGGPGELFF. The CDR3 nucleotides are TGCGCCAGCAGCCAGGGACAGGGTGGGCCCGGGGAGCTGTTTTTT.